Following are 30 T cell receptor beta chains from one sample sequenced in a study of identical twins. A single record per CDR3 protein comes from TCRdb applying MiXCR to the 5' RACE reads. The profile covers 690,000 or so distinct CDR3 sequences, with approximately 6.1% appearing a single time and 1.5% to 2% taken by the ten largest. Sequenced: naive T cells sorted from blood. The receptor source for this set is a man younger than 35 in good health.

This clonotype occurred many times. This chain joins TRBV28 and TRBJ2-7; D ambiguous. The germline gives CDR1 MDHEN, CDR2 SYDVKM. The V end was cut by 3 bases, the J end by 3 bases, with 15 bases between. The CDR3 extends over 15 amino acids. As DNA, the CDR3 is TGTGCCAGCAGTTTGGTGGTGGCGAAAGTCTACGAGCAGTACTTC. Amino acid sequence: CASSLVVAKVYEQYF. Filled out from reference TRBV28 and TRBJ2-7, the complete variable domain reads DVKVTQSSRYLVKRTGEKVFLECVQDMDHENMFWYRQDPGLGLRLIYFSYDVKMKEKGDIPEGYSVSREKKERFSLILESASTNQTSMYLCASSLVVAKVYEQYFGPGTRLTVT.

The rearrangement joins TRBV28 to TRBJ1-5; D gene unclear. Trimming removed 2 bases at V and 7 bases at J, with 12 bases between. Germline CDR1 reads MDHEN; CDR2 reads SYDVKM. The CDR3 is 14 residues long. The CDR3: CASSLPDDRQPQHF. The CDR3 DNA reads TGTGCCAGCAGTTTACCGGACGATCGGCAGCCCCAGCATTTT.

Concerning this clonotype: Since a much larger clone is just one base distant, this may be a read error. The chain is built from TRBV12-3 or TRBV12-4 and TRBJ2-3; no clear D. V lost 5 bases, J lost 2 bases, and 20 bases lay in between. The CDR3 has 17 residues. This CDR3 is CASSVIRLDIHTDTQYF. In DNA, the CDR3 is TGTGCCAGCAGTGTAATACGTCTCGACATACACACAGATACGCAGTATTTT.

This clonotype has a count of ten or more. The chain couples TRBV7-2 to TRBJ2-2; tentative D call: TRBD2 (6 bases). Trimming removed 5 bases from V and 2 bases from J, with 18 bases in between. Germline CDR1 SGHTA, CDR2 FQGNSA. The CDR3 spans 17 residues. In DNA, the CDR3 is TGTGCCAGCAGCGCCCCCGGGCTAGCGATAAACACCGGGGAGCTGTTTTTT. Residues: CASSAPGLAINTGELFF.

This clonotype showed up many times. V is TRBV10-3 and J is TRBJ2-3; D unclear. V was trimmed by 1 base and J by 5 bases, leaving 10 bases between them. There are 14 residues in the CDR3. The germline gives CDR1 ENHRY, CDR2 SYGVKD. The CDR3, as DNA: TGTGCCATCAGTGAGTTGGCGCCTAAAGATACGCAGTATTTT. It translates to CAISELAPKDTQYF.

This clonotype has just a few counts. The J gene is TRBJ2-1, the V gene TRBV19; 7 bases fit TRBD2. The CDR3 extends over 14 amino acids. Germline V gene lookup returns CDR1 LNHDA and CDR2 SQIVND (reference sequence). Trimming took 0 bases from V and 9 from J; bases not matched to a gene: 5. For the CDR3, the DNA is TGTGCCAGTAGTATAGAGGGGGGGGTTGGTGAGCAGTTCTTC. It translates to CASSIEGGVGEQFF.

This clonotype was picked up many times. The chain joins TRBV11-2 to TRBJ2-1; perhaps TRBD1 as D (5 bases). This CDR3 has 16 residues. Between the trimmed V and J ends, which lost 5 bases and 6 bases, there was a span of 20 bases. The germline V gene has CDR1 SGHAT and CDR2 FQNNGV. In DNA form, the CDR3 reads TGTGCCAGCAGCCCCGAGACACAGGTCCTTCCCAATGAGCAGTTCTTC. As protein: CASSPETQVLPNEQFF.

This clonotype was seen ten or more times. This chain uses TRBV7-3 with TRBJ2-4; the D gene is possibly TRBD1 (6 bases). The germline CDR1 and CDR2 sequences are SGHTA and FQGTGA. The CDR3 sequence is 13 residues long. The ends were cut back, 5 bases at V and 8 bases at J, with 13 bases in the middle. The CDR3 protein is CASSAGQWDIQYF. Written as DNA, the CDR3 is TGTGCCAGCAGCGCCGGACAGTGGGACATTCAGTACTTC.

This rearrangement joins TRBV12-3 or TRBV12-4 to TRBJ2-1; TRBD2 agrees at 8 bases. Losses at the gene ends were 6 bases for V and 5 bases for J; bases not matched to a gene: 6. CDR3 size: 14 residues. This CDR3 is CASREREMDNEQFF. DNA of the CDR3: TGTGCCAGCAGAGAGCGGGAGATGGACAATGAGCAGTTCTTC.

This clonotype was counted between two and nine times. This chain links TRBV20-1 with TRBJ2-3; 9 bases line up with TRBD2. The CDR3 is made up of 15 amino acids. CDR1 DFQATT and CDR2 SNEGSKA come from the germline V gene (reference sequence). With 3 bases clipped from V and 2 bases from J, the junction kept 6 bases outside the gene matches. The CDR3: CSASLLAGSTDTQYF. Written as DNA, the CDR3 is TGCAGTGCTAGTTTGCTAGCGGGATCCACAGATACGCAGTATTTT.

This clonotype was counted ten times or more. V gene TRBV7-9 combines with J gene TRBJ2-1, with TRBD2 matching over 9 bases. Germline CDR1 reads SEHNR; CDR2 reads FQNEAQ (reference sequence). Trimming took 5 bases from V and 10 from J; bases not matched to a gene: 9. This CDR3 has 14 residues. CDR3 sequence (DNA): TGTGCCAGCAGCCAGCCTTCTAGCGGGGAAGAGCAGTTCTTC. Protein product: CASSQPSSGEEQFF.

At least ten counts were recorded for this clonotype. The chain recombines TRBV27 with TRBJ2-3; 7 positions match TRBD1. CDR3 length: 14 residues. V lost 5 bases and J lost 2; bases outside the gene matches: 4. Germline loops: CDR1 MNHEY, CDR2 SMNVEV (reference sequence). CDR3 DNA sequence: TGTGCCAGCAGTGACAGGGTAATCACAGATACGCAGTATTTT. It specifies CASSDRVITDTQYF.

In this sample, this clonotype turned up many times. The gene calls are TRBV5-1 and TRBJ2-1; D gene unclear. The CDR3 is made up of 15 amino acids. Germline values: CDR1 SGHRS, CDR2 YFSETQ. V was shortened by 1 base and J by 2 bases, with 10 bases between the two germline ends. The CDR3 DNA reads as TGCGCCAGCAGCTTGCCATCTGTGACCTACAATGAGCAGTTCTTC. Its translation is CASSLPSVTYNEQFF. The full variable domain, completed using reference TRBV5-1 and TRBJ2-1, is KAGVTQTPRYLIKTRGQQVTLSCSPISGHRSVSWYQQTPGQGLQFLFEYFSETQRNKGNFPGRFSGRQFSNSRSEMNVSTLELGDSALYLCASSLPSVTYNEQFFGPGTRLTVL.

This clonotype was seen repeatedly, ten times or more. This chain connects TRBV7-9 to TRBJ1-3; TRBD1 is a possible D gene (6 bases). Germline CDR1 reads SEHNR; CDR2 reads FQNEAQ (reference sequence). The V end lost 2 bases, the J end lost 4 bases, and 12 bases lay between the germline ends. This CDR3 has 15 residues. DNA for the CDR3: TGTGCCAGCAGCTTATTACAGGGAGGAGGAAACACCATATATTTT. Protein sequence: CASSLLQGGGNTIYF.

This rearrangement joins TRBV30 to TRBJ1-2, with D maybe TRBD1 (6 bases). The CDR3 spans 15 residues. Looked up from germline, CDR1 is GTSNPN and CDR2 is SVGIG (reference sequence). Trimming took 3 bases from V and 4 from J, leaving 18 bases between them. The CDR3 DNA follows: TGTGCCTGGAGCCTTTCTCAGGGGACACGCTATGGCTACACCTTC. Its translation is CAWSLSQGTRYGYTF.

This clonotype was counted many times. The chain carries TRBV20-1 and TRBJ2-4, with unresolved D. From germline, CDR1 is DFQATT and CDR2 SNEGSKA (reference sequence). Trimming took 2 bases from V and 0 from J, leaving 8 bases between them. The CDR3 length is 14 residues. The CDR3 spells CSARHRLAKNIQYF. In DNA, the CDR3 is TGCAGTGCTAGACACCGACTAGCCAAAAACATTCAGTACTTC.

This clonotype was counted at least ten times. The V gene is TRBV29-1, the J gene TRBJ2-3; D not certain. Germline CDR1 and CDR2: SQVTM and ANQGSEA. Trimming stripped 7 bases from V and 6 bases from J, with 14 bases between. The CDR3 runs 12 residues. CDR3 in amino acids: CSAVVSLDTQYF. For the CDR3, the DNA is TGCAGCGCCGTAGTTTCCTTGGATACGCAGTATTTT.

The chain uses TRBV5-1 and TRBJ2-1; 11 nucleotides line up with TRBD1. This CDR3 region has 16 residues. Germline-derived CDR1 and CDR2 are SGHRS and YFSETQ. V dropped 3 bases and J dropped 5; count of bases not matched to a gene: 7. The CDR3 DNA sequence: TGCGCCAGCAGCTCTAGGACAGGGGGCGACGACAATGAGCAGTTCTTC. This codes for CASSSRTGGDDNEQFF.

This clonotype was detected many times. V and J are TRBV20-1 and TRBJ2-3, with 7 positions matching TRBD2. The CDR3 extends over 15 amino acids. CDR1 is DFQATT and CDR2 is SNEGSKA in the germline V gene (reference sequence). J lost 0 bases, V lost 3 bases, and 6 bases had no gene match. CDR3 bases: TGCAGTGCTAGCGGACGTAGCGGGAGCACAGATACGCAGTATTTT. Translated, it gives CSASGRSGSTDTQYF.

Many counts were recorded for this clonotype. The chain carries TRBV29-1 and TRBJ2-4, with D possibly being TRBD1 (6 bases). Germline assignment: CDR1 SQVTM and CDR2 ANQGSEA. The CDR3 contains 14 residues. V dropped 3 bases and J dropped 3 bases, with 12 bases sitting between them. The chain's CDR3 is CSVEAGDVKNIQYF. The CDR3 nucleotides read TGCAGCGTTGAGGCAGGGGACGTCAAAAACATTCAGTACTTC.

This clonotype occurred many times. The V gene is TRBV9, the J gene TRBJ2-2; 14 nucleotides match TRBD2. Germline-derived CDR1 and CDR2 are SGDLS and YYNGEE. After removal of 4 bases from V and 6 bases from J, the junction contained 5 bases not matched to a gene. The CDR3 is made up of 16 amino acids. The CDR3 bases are TGTGCCAGCAGCCTCGGGACTAGCGGGAGCCCCGGGGAGCTGTTTTTT. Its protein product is CASSLGTSGSPGELFF.

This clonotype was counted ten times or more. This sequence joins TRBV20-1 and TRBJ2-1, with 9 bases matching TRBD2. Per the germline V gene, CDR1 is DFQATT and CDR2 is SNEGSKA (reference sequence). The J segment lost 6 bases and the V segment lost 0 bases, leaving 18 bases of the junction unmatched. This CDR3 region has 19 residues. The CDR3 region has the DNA TGCAGTGCTAGAGATGAGAGGGTTCGGCGGGAGGGCCCCGGCAATGAGCAGTTCTTC. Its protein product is CSARDERVRREGPGNEQFF.

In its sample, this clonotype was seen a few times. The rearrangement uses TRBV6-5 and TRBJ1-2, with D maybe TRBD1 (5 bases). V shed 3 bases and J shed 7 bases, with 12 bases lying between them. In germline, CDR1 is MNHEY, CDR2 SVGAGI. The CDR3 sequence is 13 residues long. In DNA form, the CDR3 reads TGTGCCAGCAGTTATACAGGCAGAGGTGGCTACACCTTC. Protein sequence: CASSYTGRGGYTF.

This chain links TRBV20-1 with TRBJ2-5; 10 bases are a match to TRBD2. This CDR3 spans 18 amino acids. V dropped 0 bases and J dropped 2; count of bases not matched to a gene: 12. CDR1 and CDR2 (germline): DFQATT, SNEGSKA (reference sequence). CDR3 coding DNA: TGCAGTGCTAGAGATCAGGGTAGCGGGAGGACACGGCAAGAGACCCAGTACTTC. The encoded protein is CSARDQGSGRTRQETQYF.

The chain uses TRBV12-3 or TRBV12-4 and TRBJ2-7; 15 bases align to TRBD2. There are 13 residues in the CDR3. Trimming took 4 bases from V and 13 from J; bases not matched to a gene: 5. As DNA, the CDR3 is TGTGCCAGCAGTTCCGGACTAGCGGGAGGGCGATACTTC. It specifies CASSSGLAGGRYF.

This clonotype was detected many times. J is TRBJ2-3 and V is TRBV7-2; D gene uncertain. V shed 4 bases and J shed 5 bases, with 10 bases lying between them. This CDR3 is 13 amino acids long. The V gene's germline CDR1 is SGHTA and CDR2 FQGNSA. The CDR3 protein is CASSSWSEDTQYF. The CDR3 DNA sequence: TGTGCCAGCAGCTCCTGGTCGGAAGATACGCAGTATTTT. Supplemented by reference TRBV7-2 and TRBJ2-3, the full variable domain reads GAGVSQSPSNKVTEKGKDVELRCDPISGHTALYWYRQSLGQGLEFLIYFQGNSAPDKSGLPSDRFSAERTGGSVSTLTIQRTQQEDSAVYLCASSSWSEDTQYFGPGTRLTVL.

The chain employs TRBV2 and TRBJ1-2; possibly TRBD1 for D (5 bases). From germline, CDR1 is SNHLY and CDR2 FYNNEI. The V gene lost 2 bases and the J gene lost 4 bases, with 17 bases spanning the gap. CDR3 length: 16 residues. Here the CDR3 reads CASSEFLAGQLYGYTF. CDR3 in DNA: TGTGCCAGCAGTGAATTTTTGGCAGGACAACTCTATGGCTACACCTTC. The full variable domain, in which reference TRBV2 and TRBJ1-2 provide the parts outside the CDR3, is EPEVTQTPSHQVTQMGQEVILRCVPISNHLYFYWYRQILGQKVEFLVSFYNNEISEKSEIFDDQFSVERPDGSNFTLKIRSTKLEDSAMYFCASSEFLAGQLYGYTFGSGTRLTVV.

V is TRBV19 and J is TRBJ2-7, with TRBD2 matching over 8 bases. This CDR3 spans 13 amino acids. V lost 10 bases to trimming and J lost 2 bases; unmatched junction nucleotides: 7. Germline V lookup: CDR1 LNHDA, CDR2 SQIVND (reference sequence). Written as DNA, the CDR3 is TGTGCCACCGTGACTAGCGACACCTACGAGCAGTACTTC. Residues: CATVTSDTYEQYF.

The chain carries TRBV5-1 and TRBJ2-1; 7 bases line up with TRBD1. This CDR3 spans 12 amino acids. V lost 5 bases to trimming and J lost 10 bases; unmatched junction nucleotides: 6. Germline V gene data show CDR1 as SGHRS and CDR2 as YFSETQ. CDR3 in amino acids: CASRGATGEQFF. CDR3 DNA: TGCGCCAGCAGGGGTGCGACAGGGGAGCAGTTCTTC.

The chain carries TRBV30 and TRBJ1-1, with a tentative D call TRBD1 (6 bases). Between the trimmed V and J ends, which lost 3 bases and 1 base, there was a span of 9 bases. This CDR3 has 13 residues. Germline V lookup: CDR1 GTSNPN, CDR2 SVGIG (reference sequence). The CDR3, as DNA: TGTGCCTGGAGACCGGACAGGAACACTGAAGCTTTCTTT. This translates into CAWRPDRNTEAFF.